The clone carrying this TCR beta chain has a single count. Germline values: CDR1 SGHAT, CDR2 FQNNGV. The V gene end was trimmed by 1 base and the J gene end by 4 bases; junction bases not matched to a gene: 1. The CDR3 is 15 residues long. Sequenced by immunoSEQ multiplex PCR; TCRdb stores in-frame clones only, minus some. The sample lists about 54,000 clones; 80% to 90% were seen once. The source of the sample is a study of OX40 agonist ivuxolimab in advanced cancers. This clonotype originated in an adult with an advanced solid tumor such as melanoma, head and neck, liver or kidney cancer. This rearrangement joins TRBV11-2 to TRBJ2-3, with 11 bases matching TRBD2. The starting material was CD4+ or CD8+ T cells sorted from blood, obtained in a trial of the OX40 agonist ivuxolimab. For the CDR3, the DNA is TGTGCCAGCAGCTTAGCACTAGCGGGAGCAGATACGCAGTATTTT. It translates to CASSLALAGADTQYF.